This T cell receptor (beta chain) was identified in a study of CD8+ T cells in alopecia areata. Study-level results: It was less clear whether patients shared TCRs than it was in mice, possibly because of HLA.

The table lists this clone with a few counts. Its antigen is unidentified. Treatment indicated: oral pan-JAK inhibitor, 5-10 mg twice daily. Once RNA had been extracted, it was reverse transcribed into cDNA to act as the sequencing template. Method: immunoSEQ multiplex PCR; TCRdb's copy keeps in-frame clones and lacks some. The sample consists of around 140,000 clones, nearly 55% of them appearing once. V lost 2 bases and J lost 5, with 6 bases in between. This CDR3 is built from 13 residues. CDR1 is MGHRA, CDR2 YSYEKL, per germline. This receptor was identified in a human donor with alopecia areata. The chain links TRBV4-1 to TRBJ2-2; D not certain. The sequenced sample was CD8+ T cells sorted from blood, obtained at week 4, from a patient treated with tofacitinib. The CDR3 protein is CASSQFGTGELFF. DNA for the CDR3: TGCGCCAGCAGCCAATTCGGGACCGGGGAGCTGTTTTTT.